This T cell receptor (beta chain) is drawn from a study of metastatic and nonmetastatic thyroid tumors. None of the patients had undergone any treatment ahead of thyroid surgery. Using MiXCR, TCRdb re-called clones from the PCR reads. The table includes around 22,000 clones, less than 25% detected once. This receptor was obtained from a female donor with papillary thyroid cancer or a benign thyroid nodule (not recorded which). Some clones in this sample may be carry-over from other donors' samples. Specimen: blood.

This CDR3 reads CASSQRPRTLGGVDGELFF. The CDR3 nucleotides are TGTGCCAGCAGCCAGCGGCCTCGGACCCTCGGGGGGGTAGACGGGGAGCTGTTTTTT. The chain carries TRBV3-1 and TRBJ2-2, with TRBD2 matching over 8 bases. The germline V gene encodes CDR1 LGHDT and CDR2 YNNKEL (reference sequence). With V trimmed by 3 bases and J by 7 bases, 19 bases remained unmatched. The CDR3 contains 19 residues.